This is a list of T cell receptor beta chains from one sample in a study of cytomegalovirus exposure and HLA in healthy donors. Clones were read by immunoSEQ multiplex PCR, and TCRdb kept only the in-frame ones, dropping some. Of over 150,000 clones listed, roughly 80% were seen once; the top ten hold 5.5% to 8%. Source material: PBMCs. The receptor set was obtained from a woman in her 30s in good health and CMV-seropositive. CDR3s include the opening cysteine and the closing phenylalanine or tryptophan. Each record gives: CDR3 protein, CDR3 DNA, J gene, D gene, V gene, clone size. The D gene is left open where the match is weak. For some rows the clone size is stated as once, few or many, or as a class when expanded; others skip it.

CDR3: CASSTSGRAYEQYF; DNA: TGTGCCAGCAGTACCTCTGGCAGGGCCTACGAGCAGTACTTC; J: TRBJ2-7; D: NA; V: TRBV28; size: NA
CDR3: CASSLARRNEQFF; DNA: TGTGCCAGCAGCTTAGCGAGGCGAAATGAGCAGTTCTTC; J: TRBJ2-1; D: NA; V: TRBV7-2; size: NA
CDR3: CASSPLSWGSLEEQYF; DNA: TGCGCCAGCAGCCCACTCTCCTGGGGCAGTCTGGAGGAGCAGTACTTC; J: TRBJ2-7; D: NA; V: TRBV5-1; size: NA
CDR3: CASSQLTSGGGYNEQFF; DNA: TGTGCCAGCAGCCAACTTACTAGCGGGGGGGGCTACAATGAGCAGTTCTTC; J: TRBJ2-1; D: TRBD2; V: TRBV7-3; size: NA
CDR3: CASSLEAGTDTQYF; DNA: TGTGCCAGCAGCTTAGAGGCAGGCACAGATACGCAGTATTTT; J: TRBJ2-3; D: NA; V: TRBV11-3; size: NA
CDR3: CASSPGTDSYEQYF; DNA: TGTGCCAGCAGCCCCGGGACAGATTCCTACGAGCAGTACTTC; J: TRBJ2-7; D: TRBD1; V: TRBV6-5; size: NA
CDR3: CASRATRDTMNTEAFF; DNA: TGTGCCAGCAGAGCCACTCGGGACACAATGAACACTGAAGCTTTCTTT; J: TRBJ1-1; D: NA; V: TRBV2; size: NA
CDR3: CASSLPLSHRGSDTQYF; DNA: TGTGCCAGCAGCTTACCTCTTAGCCACAGGGGGTCCGATACGCAGTATTTT; J: TRBJ2-3; D: TRBD1; V: TRBV7-9; size: few
CDR3: CASGAGSSYEQYF; DNA: TGTGCCAGCGGGGCCGGGAGCTCCTACGAGCAGTACTTC; J: TRBJ2-7; D: NA; V: TRBV6-1; size: few
CDR3: CASSIPGQNTGELFF; DNA: TGTGCCAGTAGTATACCCGGACAGAACACCGGGGAGCTGTTTTTT; J: TRBJ2-2; D: NA; V: TRBV19; size: NA
CDR3: CASSPGQAIGNTIYF; DNA: TGTGCCAGTAGTCCTGGACAGGCGATTGGAAACACCATATATTTT; J: TRBJ1-3; D: TRBD1; V: TRBV19; size: NA
CDR3: CASSPVRAGGLWDTQYF; DNA: TGCGCCAGCAGCCCGGTCCGGGCGGGGGGGCTTTGGGATACGCAGTATTTT; J: TRBJ2-3; D: TRBD2; V: TRBV5-1; size: few
CDR3: CASSATGVGNTIYF; DNA: TGTGCCAGCAGCGCAACAGGGGTTGGAAACACCATATATTTT; J: TRBJ1-3; D: TRBD1; V: TRBV9; size: NA
CDR3: CASSLGQGLGKTVF; DNA: TGTGCCAGCAGCTTGGGACAGGGGCTAGGAAAAACTGTTTTT; J: TRBJ1-4; D: TRBD1; V: TRBV11-2; size: NA
CDR3: CASSESYITPNTEAFF; DNA: TGCGCCAGCAGTGAGTCGTACATTACGCCGAACACTGAAGCTTTCTTT; J: TRBJ1-1; D: NA; V: TRBV10-2; size: few
CDR3: CASSKRGAGDEQFF; DNA: TGTGCCAGCAGTAAAAGAGGGGCGGGGGATGAGCAGTTCTTC; J: TRBJ2-1; D: TRBD2; V: TRBV6-5; size: NA
CDR3: CASSRGARMNTEAFF; DNA: TGTGCCTCCTCCCGGGGGGCGCGGATGAACACTGAAGCTTTCTTT; J: TRBJ1-1; D: NA; V: TRBV7-2; size: few
CDR3: CSVEGRAGVTYEQYF; DNA: TGCAGCGTTGAAGGTCGGGCAGGGGTGACCTACGAGCAGTACTTC; J: TRBJ2-7; D: NA; V: TRBV29-1; size: NA
CDR3: CASSLASNPDTQYF; DNA: TGTGCCAGCAGCTTGGCGTCTAACCCAGATACGCAGTATTTT; J: TRBJ2-3; D: NA; V: TRBV5-4; size: few
CDR3: CASSLARTGDNYGYTF; DNA: TGTGCCAGCAGCTTAGCGCGGACAGGGGATAACTATGGCTACACCTTC; J: TRBJ1-2; D: TRBD1; V: TRBV7-2; size: NA
CDR3: CASSSRLAGFYEQYF; DNA: TGTGCCAGCAGCTCTCGACTAGCGGGTTTCTACGAGCAGTACTTC; J: TRBJ2-7; D: TRBD2; V: TRBV5-4; size: NA
CDR3: CASSQEGLAGGSEDTQYF; DNA: TGTGCCAGCAGCCAAGAGGGACTAGCGGGGGGGAGCGAAGATACGCAGTATTTT; J: TRBJ2-3; D: TRBD2; V: TRBV4-2; size: NA
CDR3: CASSGGGTNEKLFF; DNA: TGTGCCAGCAGCGGGGGGGGCACTAATGAAAAACTGTTTTTT; J: TRBJ1-4; D: NA; V: TRBV9; size: NA
CDR3: CASSYGDRFYEQYF; DNA: TGTGCCAGCAGTTACGGGGACAGGTTCTACGAGCAGTACTTC; J: TRBJ2-7; D: TRBD1; V: TRBV6-5; size: NA
CDR3: CASSLVSYEQYF; DNA: TGTGCCAGCAGCTTAGTTAGCTACGAGCAGTACTTC; J: TRBJ2-7; D: NA; V: TRBV11-2; size: NA
CDR3: CASSQDPGRDTEAFF; DNA: TGCGCCAGCAGCCAAGATCCGGGAAGGGACACTGAAGCTTTCTTT; J: TRBJ1-1; D: NA; V: TRBV4-3; size: NA
CDR3: CAISLRQFQETQYF; DNA: TGTGCCATCAGCCTAAGACAGTTCCAAGAGACCCAGTACTTC; J: TRBJ2-5; D: NA; V: TRBV10-3; size: NA
CDR3: CASSDQRGGLATQYF; DNA: TGTGCCAGCAGCGACCAGCGGGGGGGCCTAGCCACGCAGTATTTT; J: TRBJ2-3; D: TRBD2; V: TRBV9; size: NA
CDR3: CSAQDYPRAFF; DNA: TGCAGTGCCCAGGACTACCCGAGAGCTTTCTTT; J: TRBJ1-1; D: NA; V: TRBV20-1; size: once
CDR3: CASSGQGREETQYF; DNA: TGTGCCAGCTCGGGACAGGGGCGAGAAGAGACCCAGTACTTC; J: TRBJ2-5; D: TRBD1; V: TRBV9; size: NA
CDR3: CASSQVWDSNNYGYTF; DNA: TGCGCCAGCAGCCAAGTGTGGGACAGTAATAACTATGGCTACACCTTC; J: TRBJ1-2; D: TRBD1; V: TRBV4-3; size: NA
CDR3: CASSSSTEAFF; DNA: TGCGCCAGCAGCTCGAGCACTGAAGCTTTCTTT; J: TRBJ1-1; D: NA; V: TRBV5-1; size: few
CDR3: CAWSGPDSYYEQYF; DNA: TGTGCCTGGTCTGGCCCGGACAGTTACTACGAGCAGTACTTC; J: TRBJ2-7; D: NA; V: TRBV30; size: NA
CDR3: CASSPSGSYEQYF; DNA: TGTGCCAGCTCACCGTCGGGGTCCTACGAGCAGTACTTC; J: TRBJ2-7; D: NA; V: TRBV18; size: NA
CDR3: CASSLNQGSGSYEQYF; DNA: TGTGCCAGCTCGCTCAACCAGGGATCTGGGTCCTACGAGCAGTACTTC; J: TRBJ2-7; D: NA; V: TRBV18; size: NA
CDR3: CASSLVQSGANVLTF; DNA: TGCGCCAGCAGCTTGGTTCAGTCTGGGGCCAACGTCCTGACTTTC; J: TRBJ2-6; D: NA; V: TRBV5-1; size: NA
CDR3: CASSFSYNEQFF; DNA: TGTGCCAGCAGTTTTTCTTACAATGAGCAGTTCTTC; J: TRBJ2-1; D: NA; V: TRBV28; size: few
CDR3: CASSDFLQGAEAFF; DNA: TGTGCCAGCAGTGATTTCCTACAGGGGGCAGAAGCTTTCTTT; J: TRBJ1-1; D: TRBD1; V: TRBV6-1; size: NA
CDR3: CASGGGGFLFYEQYF; DNA: TGTGCCAGCGGGGGAGGAGGCTTTCTCTTCTACGAGCAGTACTTC; J: TRBJ2-7; D: NA; V: TRBV28; size: NA
CDR3: CASNLFYSSTDTQYF; DNA: TGTGCCAGCAATCTATTCTATTCTAGCACAGATACGCAGTATTTT; J: TRBJ2-3; D: NA; V: TRBV28; size: few
CDR3: CASSLRGYGYTF; DNA: TGTGCCAGCAGCCTCAGGGGCTATGGCTACACCTTC; J: TRBJ1-2; D: NA; V: TRBV5-8; size: NA
CDR3: CASRPRGATNEKLFF; DNA: TGTGCCAGTAGACCGCGGGGGGCAACTAATGAAAAACTGTTTTTT; J: TRBJ1-4; D: NA; V: TRBV19; size: NA
CDR3: CASSPGREDEQFF; DNA: TGTGCCAGCAGCCCCGGGCGGGAGGATGAGCAGTTCTTC; J: TRBJ2-1; D: TRBD2; V: TRBV13; size: NA
CDR3: CASKHAGSPFDQPQHF; DNA: TGTGCCAGTAAGCACGCGGGTTCACCCTTTGATCAGCCCCAGCATTTT; J: TRBJ1-5; D: NA; V: TRBV19; size: NA
CDR3: CASRISAEKLFF; DNA: TGTGCCAGCAGGATTAGCGCGGAAAAACTGTTTTTT; J: TRBJ1-4; D: NA; V: TRBV7-9; size: once
CDR3: CASSLGRGLSEQYF; DNA: TGTGCCAGCAGCCTAGGGCGAGGACTCTCCGAGCAGTACTTC; J: TRBJ2-7; D: NA; V: TRBV13; size: NA
CDR3: CASSPSGGLSYEQYF; DNA: TGTGCCAGCAGCCCATCAGGGGGACTCTCCTACGAGCAGTACTTC; J: TRBJ2-7; D: NA; V: TRBV7-6; size: NA
CDR3: CASSNSFYGYTF; DNA: TGTGCCAGTAGTAACTCCTTCTATGGCTACACCTTC; J: TRBJ1-2; D: NA; V: TRBV19; size: NA
CDR3: CASSPVSAGMFPTQYF; DNA: TGTGCCAGCAGCCCCGTATCGGCGGGGATGTTCCCCACGCAGTATTTT; J: TRBJ2-3; D: NA; V: TRBV7-3; size: NA
CDR3: CASSKYPPRPGEGQPQHF; DNA: TGTGCCAGCAGCAAATACCCCCCACGGCCAGGGGAGGGTCAGCCCCAGCATTTT; J: TRBJ1-5; D: NA; V: TRBV21-1; size: NA
CDR3: CASSVNRDRDLTGELFF; DNA: TGTGCCAGCAGCGTTAACCGGGACAGGGACCTCACCGGGGAGCTGTTTTTT; J: TRBJ2-2; D: TRBD1; V: TRBV5-5; size: NA
CDR3: CASSYDRDGYGYTF; DNA: TGTGCCAGCTCATACGACAGGGATGGCTATGGCTACACCTTC; J: TRBJ1-2; D: TRBD1; V: TRBV18; size: NA
CDR3: CASSVAWNTGELFF; DNA: TGTGCCAGCAGCGTAGCTTGGAACACCGGGGAGCTGTTTTTT; J: TRBJ2-2; D: NA; V: TRBV9; size: NA
CDR3: CASSSPAGLARDTQYF; DNA: TGCGCCAGCAGCTCCCCTGCGGGTCTGGCTCGGGATACGCAGTATTTT; J: TRBJ2-3; D: NA; V: TRBV5-1; size: NA
CDR3: CARQNRDNYGGVGEQYF; DNA: TGTGCCAGACAGAACCGGGACAATTATGGGGGTGTCGGCGAGCAGTACTTC; J: TRBJ2-7; D: NA; V: TRBV19; size: once
CDR3: CASSQLTSTVRTRYGYTF; DNA: TGCGCCAGCAGCCAATTAACCAGCACAGTGAGGACTCGCTATGGCTACACCTTC; J: TRBJ1-2; D: NA; V: TRBV4-3; size: once
CDR3: CSGAGNTEAFF; DNA: TGCAGTGGGGCCGGTAACACTGAAGCTTTCTTT; J: TRBJ1-1; D: NA; V: TRBV20-1; size: NA
CDR3: CASSSPSGGAYNEQFF; DNA: TGTGCCAGCAGTTCGCCAAGCGGGGGGGCCTACAATGAGCAGTTCTTC; J: TRBJ2-1; D: TRBD2; V: TRBV6-6; size: NA
CDR3: CASAKGDTPYEQYF; DNA: TGCGCCAGCGCCAAGGGGGACACCCCCTACGAGCAGTACTTC; J: TRBJ2-7; D: NA; V: TRBV4-1; size: NA